The T cell receptor beta chain under discussion was sequenced for a study of blood T cells in healthy people across ages. This CDR3 is built from 12 residues. Germline loops: CDR1 LGHNA, CDR2 YSLEER. V was pared by 7 bases and J by 10 bases, with 15 bases between. For the second PCR, which ran for 7 to 11 cycles, a sample-barcoded 5' primer and a J-beta primer mix were used. Every cDNA was tagged by a template-switch adaptor with 12 random nucleotides. TCRdb reprocessed the 5' RACE reads via MiXCR and lists one record per CDR3 protein. This table holds roughly 800,000 distinct CDR3 sequences, 55% to 70% found once.

Specimen: blood. The chain joins TRBV4-3 to TRBJ2-3, with D maybe TRBD2 (5 bases). The clonotype originates from a man aged 25-40 years in good health. CDR3 amino acids: CASTSSEGSQYF. The CDR3 region has the DNA TGCGCCAGCACCAGCTCCGAGGGCTCGCAGTATTTT.